The 29 T cell receptor beta chains given below trace back to one sample, sequenced in a study of human T cells and chemical hapten exposure (dated by TCRdb to the early 2020s). This specimen's time point label, interpreted: patch test 2, 6 weeks after DPC sensitization. Explained via the paper, the treatment or condition label denotes: therapeutic diphenylcyclopropenone sensitization with weekly scalp DPC. The library relied on RACE. The reads were generated on a NextSeq 500. TCRdb reanalyzed the raw reads on its own, using fastp at Q25 for trimming and MiXCR for clone calling, and kept in-frame beta chains. Rows are combined by CDR3 protein, so each entry shows the most common genes and DNA. In all, the sample holds around 82,000 distinct CDR3 sequences, and around 6.7% of those were seen once. The ten top clones hold 1% to 1.5% of the sample. The specimen was whole blood, collected in connection with sensitization to the hapten diphenylcyclopropenone (DPC). The receptor set was obtained from a woman aged 30 to 39 with alopecia areata. Some clones in this sample may be carry-over from other donors' samples.

This clonotype has a handful of counts. The gene calls are TRBV9 and TRBJ1-1; D is undetermined. Germline V lookup: CDR1 SGDLS, CDR2 YYNGEE. Trimming removed 0 bases at V and 0 bases at J, with 6 bases between. CDR3 length: 14 residues. As DNA, the CDR3 is TGTGCCAGCAGCGTAGGCCAGATGAACACTGAAGCTTTCTTT. Translating it yields CASSVGQMNTEAFF.

V gene TRBV5-1 combines with J gene TRBJ2-3; the D gene is possibly TRBD2 (6 bases). The germline gives CDR1 SGHRS, CDR2 YFSETQ. There are 16 residues in the CDR3. V lost 4 bases, J lost 8 bases, and 23 bases lay in between. The CDR3 spells CASSPGPRGNTVTQYF. The CDR3 region has the DNA TGCGCCAGCAGCCCCGGTCCCCGGGGGAATACCGTTACGCAGTATTTT. Together with reference TRBV5-1 and TRBJ2-3, the CDR3 gives the full variable domain: KAGVTQTPRYLIKTRGQQVTLSCSPISGHRSVSWYQQTPGQGLQFLFEYFSETQRNKGNFPGRFSGRQFSNSRSEMNVSTLELGDSALYLCASSPGPRGNTVTQYFGPGTRLTVL.

In its sample, this clonotype was seen a few times. The V gene is TRBV18, the J gene TRBJ1-5, with D unresolved. The CDR3 length is 13 residues. Germline values: CDR1 KGHSH, CDR2 LQKENI. The V gene lost 2 bases and the J gene lost 5 bases, with 7 bases spanning the gap. This CDR3 reads CASSPVPDQPQHF. The CDR3 DNA reads TGTGCCAGCTCACCAGTTCCGGATCAGCCCCAGCATTTT.

The CDR3 DNA sequence: TGTGCCAGCAGCCTAATACGACAGGGCGAAGCTTTCTTT. Translating it yields CASSLIRQGEAFF. This sequence joins TRBV5-5 and TRBJ1-1, with 7 bases identical to TRBD1. V dropped 4 bases and J dropped 8; count of bases not matched to a gene: 8. Germline values: CDR1 SGHKS, CDR2 YYEKEE (reference sequence). The CDR3 runs to 13 residues.

The chain is built from TRBV29-1 and TRBJ2-7; 7 nucleotides line up with TRBD1. Germline V lookup: CDR1 SQVTM, CDR2 ANQGSEA. This CDR3 spans 12 amino acids. J was trimmed by 6 bases and V by 7 bases; bases with no gene match: 9. This chain's CDR3 is CSARQGVGEQYF. In DNA form, the CDR3 reads TGCAGCGCCCGACAGGGAGTAGGCGAGCAGTACTTC.

This clonotype was observed many times. The V call is TRBV12-5, the J call TRBJ1-2; no definite D call. V shed 3 bases and J shed 4 bases, with 6 bases lying between them. CDR1 is LGHNT, CDR2 FRNRAP, per germline. The CDR3 contains 12 residues. CDR3 coding DNA: TGTGCTAGTGGTTTTCTAGCCTATGGCTACACCTTC. Translation gives CASGFLAYGYTF.

At least ten counts were recorded for this clonotype. The genes are TRBV5-1 and TRBJ1-2, with TRBD1 matching 8 bases. This CDR3 is 12 amino acids long. V gave up 4 bases and J gave up 13 bases; unmatched junction bases: 9. Germline V gives CDR1 SGHRS, CDR2 YFSETQ. The CDR3 spells CASSLGQGSSTF. As DNA, the CDR3 is TGCGCCAGCAGCCTAGGACAGGGAAGCTCCACCTTC.

This clonotype was seen ten or more times. The V call is TRBV4-2, the J call TRBJ2-4; TRBD1 might be the D (6 bases). Trimming removed 6 bases from V and 4 bases from J, with 13 bases in between. CDR1 and CDR2 (germline): LGHNA, YNFKEQ. The CDR3 sequence is 14 residues long. The CDR3 loop is CASREDRAKNIQYF. The CDR3 coding sequence is TGTGCCAGCAGAGAGGACAGAGCAAAAAACATTCAGTACTTC.

This clonotype was counted many times. The chain links TRBV5-1 to TRBJ1-2; D not resolved. Trimming stripped 4 bases from V and 5 bases from J, with 15 bases between. CDR3 length equals 14 residues. Germline lookup yields CDR1 SGHRS and CDR2 YFSETQ. CDR3 DNA sequence: TGCGCCAGCAGCCTGGAATTGGGAGGATATGGCTACACCTTC. Protein sequence: CASSLELGGYGYTF.

V and J are TRBV18 and TRBJ1-1; D unresolved. Trimming removed 3 bases from V and 2 bases from J, with 13 bases in between. The CDR3 totals 15 residues. The germline V gene encodes CDR1 KGHSH and CDR2 LQKENI. CDR3 DNA: TGTGCCAGCTCACCGATGGCCCGCGGAAACACTGAAGCTTTCTTT. This translates into CASSPMARGNTEAFF.

The V gene is TRBV19, the J gene TRBJ2-2; TRBD2 is a possible D gene (6 bases). Germline lookup yields CDR1 LNHDA and CDR2 SQIVND (reference sequence). CDR3 length equals 15 residues. V lost 1 base and J 0 bases, leaving 6 bases between the germline ends. The CDR3 sequence is CASSIGRANTGELFF. CDR3 nucleotides: TGTGCCAGTAGTATAGGGAGGGCGAACACCGGGGAGCTGTTTTTT.

This clonotype was observed many times. The V gene is TRBV5-1, the J gene TRBJ2-1; 9 bases match TRBD1. This CDR3 spans 15 amino acids. From germline, CDR1 is SGHRS and CDR2 YFSETQ. V lost 7 bases to trimming and J lost 6 bases; unmatched junction nucleotides: 11. The CDR3 spells CASGRTGDDGNEQFF. CDR3 sequence (DNA): TGCGCCAGCGGGCGGACAGGGGATGACGGCAATGAGCAGTTCTTC.

The chain carries TRBV2 and TRBJ2-3, with 9 positions matching TRBD2. The V gene's germline CDR1 is SNHLY and CDR2 FYNNEI. After removal of 5 bases from V and 0 bases from J, the junction contained 12 bases not matched to a gene. The CDR3 length is 18 residues. This CDR3 is CASSPPSGAGHSTDTQYF. The CDR3 nucleotides read TGTGCCAGCAGTCCTCCTAGCGGGGCCGGGCATAGCACAGATACGCAGTATTTT.

The table lists this clonotype with a few counts. This sequence joins TRBV7-6 and TRBJ1-1; 7 nucleotides match TRBD1. Germline CDR1 reads SGHVS; CDR2 reads FNYEAQ. V gave up 3 bases and J gave up 5 bases; unmatched junction bases: 6. CDR3 size: 14 residues. The CDR3 protein is CASSLVTGRTEAFF. CDR3 DNA sequence: TGTGCCAGCAGCTTGGTGACAGGGCGAACTGAAGCTTTCTTT.

This clonotype was counted only a few times. The V call is TRBV18, the J call TRBJ1-5; D not certain. The germline V and J ends were trimmed by 2 bases and 3 bases, with 14 bases remaining between them. CDR3 length equals 16 residues. The germline V gene has CDR1 KGHSH and CDR2 LQKENI. The CDR3 DNA is TGTGCCAGCTCACCAGAGCCGACGGAGTACAATCAGCCCCAGCATTTT. It yields the protein CASSPEPTEYNQPQHF.

This clonotype was picked up many times. The CDR3 is CASSHGDRVNSPLHF. In nucleotides, the CDR3 is TGTGCCAGCAGCCACGGAGACAGGGTTAATTCACCCCTCCACTTT. The V call is TRBV3-1, the J call TRBJ1-6; 7 bases align to TRBD1. Germline values: CDR1 LGHDT, CDR2 YNNKEL (reference sequence). After removal of 3 bases from V and 6 bases from J, the junction contained 5 bases not matched to a gene. This CDR3 spans 15 amino acids.

This clonotype came up many times. This chain uses TRBV12-5 with TRBJ1-5, with TRBD1 identical over 7 bases. Germline CDR1 and CDR2: LGHNT and FRNRAP. With 5 bases clipped from V and 4 bases from J, the junction kept 5 bases outside the gene matches. This CDR3 contains 14 residues. The CDR3 sequence: CASGLGTVNQPQHF. Written as DNA, the CDR3 is TGTGCTAGTGGTCTAGGGACAGTTAATCAGCCCCAGCATTTT.

This clonotype appeared many times. This chain links TRBV24-1 with TRBJ2-5; D remains ambiguous. The germline CDR1 and CDR2 sequences are KGHDR and SFDVKD. V was shortened by 12 bases and J by 3 bases, with 16 bases between the two germline ends. CDR3 length equals 13 residues. Here the CDR3 reads CAPFGKIEETQYF. The CDR3 region has the DNA TGTGCCCCCTTTGGCAAGATAGAAGAGACCCAGTACTTC.

This clonotype appeared many times. The J gene is TRBJ1-1, the V gene TRBV12-3 or TRBV12-4; D gene ambiguous. Trimming shortened V by 3 bases and J by 5 bases, and 10 bases separated the two germline ends. The CDR3 has 13 amino acids. The CDR3, as DNA: TGTGCCAGCAGTTTTTCGCCAAGAACTGAAGCTTTCTTT. Amino acids: CASSFSPRTEAFF.

This clonotype was seen ten or more times. The gene calls are TRBV9 and TRBJ1-1; D call uncertain. The germline V gene encodes CDR1 SGDLS and CDR2 YYNGEE. V lost 3 bases and J lost 4, with 13 bases in between. The CDR3 sequence is 14 residues long. The CDR3 DNA sequence: TGTGCCAGCAGCGCACCGGACCGTAGCACTGAAGCTTTCTTT. Translated: CASSAPDRSTEAFF. The full variable domain, its missing parts supplied by reference TRBV9 and TRBJ1-1, is DSGVTQTPKHLITATGQRVTLRCSPRSGDLSVYWYQQSLDQGLQFLIQYYNGEERAKGNILERFSAQQFPDLHSELNLSSLELGDSALYFCASSAPDRSTEAFFGQGTRLTVV.

This clonotype was detected many times. The rearrangement links TRBV11-3 to TRBJ2-1; 15 positions match TRBD2. This CDR3 is built from 17 residues. Germline V lookup: CDR1 SGHNT, CDR2 YENEEA. Trimming removed 1 base from V and 9 bases from J; junction bases left unmatched: 7. The CDR3 region has the DNA TGTGCCAGCAGCTTAGGATGGACTAGCGGGGGGGCGAGTGAGCAGTTCTTC. Translating it yields CASSLGWTSGGASEQFF.

This clonotype was recorded at least ten times. This chain connects TRBV15 to TRBJ2-3; possibly TRBD2 for D (5 bases). The V and J ends lost 0 bases and 6 bases respectively, with 10 bases between them. Per the germline V gene, CDR1 is LNHNV and CDR2 is YYDKDF (reference sequence). This CDR3 is 14 amino acids long. This CDR3 is CATSRDRWRDTQYF. In nucleotides, the CDR3 is TGTGCCACCAGCAGAGATCGGTGGAGGGATACGCAGTATTTT.

This clonotype was seen at least ten times. V and J are TRBV6-5 and TRBJ2-3, with TRBD2 identical over 8 bases. Germline V gene lookup returns CDR1 MNHEY and CDR2 SVGAGI. With 5 bases clipped from V and 2 bases from J, the junction kept 6 bases outside the gene matches. The length of the CDR3 is 15 residues. CDR3 bases: TGTGCCAGCAGTCGCGGGGGGCTCCCCACAGATACGCAGTATTTT. This sequence encodes CASSRGGLPTDTQYF.

V usage is TRBV7-8 and J usage is TRBJ1-1; D ambiguous. Trimming removed 5 bases at V and 8 bases at J, with 15 bases between. The germline V gene encodes CDR1 SGHVS and CDR2 FQNEAQ. This CDR3 contains 13 residues. CDR3 in amino acids: CASSQAITLEAFF. CDR3 DNA sequence: TGTGCCAGCAGCCAAGCGATCACATTGGAAGCTTTCTTT. Combining the CDR3 with reference TRBV7-8 and TRBJ1-1 gives the whole variable domain GAGVSQSPRYKVAKRGQDVALRCDPISGHVSLFWYQQALGQGPEFLTYFQNEAQLDKSGLPSDRFFAERPEGSVSTLKIQRTQQEDSAVYLCASSQAITLEAFFGQGTRLTVV.

This clonotype came up many times. The chain couples TRBV20-1 to TRBJ1-3, with 7 nucleotides matching TRBD1. V lost 1 base, J lost 0 bases, and 9 bases stayed unmatched. Germline loops: CDR1 DFQATT, CDR2 SNEGSKA (reference sequence). CDR3 size: 17 residues. This CDR3 reads CSARVPGGRISGNTIYF. The CDR3 DNA sequence: TGCAGTGCTAGAGTCCCAGGGGGGCGGATCTCTGGAAACACCATATATTTT.

Many counts were recorded for this clonotype. This sequence joins TRBV5-6 and TRBJ2-5, with D unclear. V lost 0 bases, J lost 1 base, and 22 bases lay in between. Germline loops: CDR1 SGHDT, CDR2 YYEEEE. The CDR3 spans 19 residues. The CDR3 loop is CASSLAPIKQFLAQETQYF. CDR3 nucleotides: TGTGCCAGCAGCTTGGCACCCATAAAACAGTTTCTGGCCCAAGAGACCCAGTACTTC.

The chain couples TRBV4-2 to TRBJ2-5; TRBD2 might be the D (5 bases). The CDR3 is made up of 15 amino acids. The germline V gene has CDR1 LGHNA and CDR2 YNFKEQ. Trimming pared 2 bases from V and 5 bases from J, leaving 15 bases between. This CDR3 is CASSQFTGDFETQYF. The CDR3 DNA reads TGTGCCAGCAGCCAATTTACCGGGGATTTCGAGACCCAGTACTTC.

Written as DNA, the CDR3 is TGTGCCAGCAGCCCTACAGCTAGCACAGATACGCAGTATTTT. It yields the protein CASSPTASTDTQYF. The rearrangement uses TRBV13 and TRBJ2-3; no clear D. The CDR3 length is 14 residues. Germline V gene data show CDR1 as PRHDT and CDR2 as FYEKMQ (reference sequence). The germline V and J ends were trimmed by 5 bases and 0 bases, with 9 bases remaining between them. Drawing the rest from reference TRBV13 and TRBJ2-3, the complete variable domain is AAGVIQSPRHLIKEKRETATLKCYPIPRHDTVYWYQQGPGQDPQFLISFYEKMQSDKGSIPDRFSAQQFSDYHSELNMSSLELGDSALYFCASSPTASTDTQYFGPGTRLTVL.

A single count supports this clonotype. The junction departs from germline at one end; a sequencing error may be responsible. The chain links TRBV7-2 to TRBJ2-1; D is perhaps TRBD1 or TRBD2 (6 bases each). Germline V gene lookup returns CDR1 SGHTA and CDR2 FQGNSA. CDR3 length equals 16 residues. CDR3 protein: CASSLEGGTVANEQFF. CDR3 bases: TGTGCAAGCAGCTTAGAAGGGGGGACCGTGGCAAATGAGCAGTTCTTC.